Following are 29 T cell receptor beta chains from one sample sequenced in a study of cytomegalovirus exposure and HLA in healthy donors. This PCR relied on a set of 60 Vbeta primers and 13 Jbeta primers. Profiling relied on immunoSEQ multiplex PCR, and the TCRdb table lists in-frame clones only, not all of them. Of more than 90,000 clones detected, 65% to 85% appear once; the ten largest clones hold about 3.8%. The sample taken for sequencing was PBMCs. These TCRs come from a man aged 50 or older in good health and CMV-seronegative.

The chain uses TRBV11-2 and TRBJ2-2; maybe TRBD2 (6 bases). The CDR3 sequence is 13 residues long. The germline V gene encodes CDR1 SGHAT and CDR2 FQNNGV. Trimming shortened V by 5 bases and J by 7 bases, and 11 bases separated the two germline ends. CDR3 loop: CASSREAGGELFF. Here the CDR3 DNA reads TGTGCCAGCAGCAGGGAGGCCGGCGGGGAGCTGTTTTTT.

In this sample, this clone turned up a few times. This sequence joins TRBV4-3 and TRBJ1-5; D ambiguous. V was pared by 4 bases and J by 5 bases, with 9 bases between. The CDR3 consists of 13 residues. The germline V gene has CDR1 LGHNA and CDR2 YSLEER. The CDR3 nucleotides read TGCGCCAGCAGCCGCACTTATGATCAGCCCCAGCATTTT. This codes for CASSRTYDQPQHF.

CDR3 loop: CASSEHRGGNTIYF. CDR3 DNA sequence: TGTGCCAGCAGTGAACACAGGGGGGGAAACACCATATATTTT. The chain links TRBV6-1 to TRBJ1-3; 8 positions agree with TRBD1. Germline lookup yields CDR1 MNHNS and CDR2 SASEGT. Trimming removed 2 bases from V and 4 bases from J; junction bases left unmatched: 1. The CDR3 is 14 residues long.

This chain links TRBV5-1 with TRBJ2-7, with 12 bases fitting TRBD2. V was pared by 4 bases and J by 6 bases, with 5 bases of the junction left unmatched. The germline V gene has CDR1 SGHRS and CDR2 YFSETQ. There are 14 residues in the CDR3. The CDR3 reads CASSPTSGSPEQYF. The CDR3 DNA follows: TGCGCCAGCAGCCCGACTAGCGGGAGCCCCGAGCAGTACTTC.

V and J are TRBV28 and TRBJ1-2, with D unclear. The CDR3 covers 14 residues. Trimming shortened V by 7 bases and J by 4 bases, and 16 bases separated the two germline ends. CDR1 is MDHEN and CDR2 is SYDVKM in the germline V gene. The CDR3 region has the DNA TGTGCCAGCACCCAGGTTGAGGGAATCTATGGCTACACCTTC. It yields the protein CASTQVEGIYGYTF.

The gene calls are TRBV19 and TRBJ1-1; no clear D. The CDR3 totals 13 residues. Trimming removed 1 base at V and 2 bases at J, with 5 bases between. Germline loops: CDR1 LNHDA, CDR2 SQIVND (reference sequence). The CDR3 loop is CASSIGHNTEAFF. The CDR3 nucleotides are TGTGCCAGTAGTATAGGACACAACACTGAAGCTTTCTTT.

V is TRBV4-2 and J is TRBJ1-6; 10 bases agree with TRBD1. From germline, CDR1 is LGHNA and CDR2 YNFKEQ. The CDR3 consists of 16 residues. Trimming cost V 3 bases and J 7 bases; bases outside gene matches: 6. CDR3 loop: CASSQEGQGGNSPLHF. CDR3 in DNA: TGTGCCAGCAGCCAGGAAGGACAGGGGGGGAATTCACCCCTCCACTTT.

This clone appeared a few times. The gene calls are TRBV5-1 and TRBJ2-5; 16 bases map to TRBD2. V trimming: 3 bases; J trimming: 1 base; junction bases outside the gene matches: 15. CDR3 length: 21 amino acids. CDR1 is SGHRS and CDR2 is YFSETQ in the germline V gene. The CDR3, as DNA: TGCGCCAGCAGCTCACCCCCGGGACTAGCGGGAGGGCCCTCGGGCCAAGAGACCCAGTACTTC. It yields the protein CASSSPPGLAGGPSGQETQYF.

This sequence joins TRBV11-2 and TRBJ1-1; D is undetermined. Germline assignment: CDR1 SGHAT and CDR2 FQNNGV. V shed 3 bases and J shed 1 base, with 6 bases lying between them. The CDR3 loop spans 13 amino acids. For the CDR3, the DNA is TGTGCCAGCAGCTTTCTTCCGAACACTGAAGCTTTCTTT. This translates into CASSFLPNTEAFF. Based on the CDR3 plus reference TRBV11-2 and TRBJ1-1, the full variable domain is EAGVAQSPRYKIIEKRQSVAFWCNPISGHATLYWYQQILGQGPKLLIQFQNNGVVDDSQLPKDRFSAERLKGVDSTLKIQPAKLEDSAVYLCASSFLPNTEAFFGQGTRLTVV.

The gene calls are TRBV4-2 and TRBJ1-5; 9 nucleotides line up with TRBD1. The V and J ends lost 3 bases and 4 bases, in that order; junction bases with no gene match: 4. Germline V gene lookup returns CDR1 LGHNA and CDR2 YNFKEQ. This CDR3 is 15 amino acids long. The CDR3 sequence is CASSQGDRENQPQHF. DNA for the CDR3: TGTGCCAGCAGCCAGGGGGACAGGGAAAATCAGCCCCAGCATTTT.

The V gene is TRBV13, the J gene TRBJ1-1; D perhaps matches TRBD1 (6 bases). This CDR3 comprises 13 residues. CDR1 and CDR2 (germline): PRHDT, FYEKMQ (reference sequence). The V end lost 5 bases, the J end lost 4 bases, and 11 bases lay between the germline ends. The CDR3 DNA follows: TGTGCCAGCAGCGGGGGGGCCCGCACTGAAGCTTTCTTT. It yields the protein CASSGGARTEAFF.

The chain recombines TRBV6-6 with TRBJ2-2; D remains ambiguous. Germline lookup yields CDR1 MNHNY and CDR2 SVGAGI (reference sequence). Trimming removed 6 bases at V and 2 bases at J, with 4 bases between. This CDR3 comprises 12 residues. The CDR3 region is CASRSNTGELFF. The CDR3 region has the DNA TGTGCCAGCAGGAGTAACACCGGGGAGCTGTTTTTT.

This sequence joins TRBV9 and TRBJ2-7; 9 bases agree with TRBD2. Germline V gene data show CDR1 as SGDLS and CDR2 as YYNGEE. This CDR3 is built from 13 residues. Trimming cost V 7 bases and J 0 bases; bases outside gene matches: 2. The chain's CDR3 is CASSSGVSYEQYF. Written as DNA, the CDR3 is TGTGCCAGCTCTAGCGGGGTCTCCTACGAGCAGTACTTC.

The genes are TRBV7-2 and TRBJ2-7; 15 nucleotides line up with TRBD2. Germline V CDR1 and CDR2: SGHTA, FQGNSA. The CDR3 has 18 amino acids. Trimming removed 5 bases from V and 0 bases from J; junction bases left unmatched: 8. For the CDR3, the DNA is TGTGCCAGCAGCCCCGGACTAGCGGGAGGGCCGGTCTCCTACGAGCAGTACTTC. Protein sequence: CASSPGLAGGPVSYEQYF.

The CDR3 nucleotides read TGCGCCAGCAGCCGGGAGGGAGCCAGCTCCTACAATGAGCAGTTCTTC. Its protein is CASSREGASSYNEQFF. The gene calls are TRBV5-1 and TRBJ2-1, with 8 nucleotides matching TRBD2. The CDR3 runs 16 residues. The V segment lost 4 bases and the J segment 0 bases; nucleotides outside the gene matches: 6. Germline CDR1 reads SGHRS; CDR2 reads YFSETQ.

This clone has just one count. The chain links TRBV6-6 to TRBJ2-7; TRBD2 might be the D (5 bases). The germline CDR1 and CDR2 sequences are MNHNY and SVGAGI (reference sequence). The CDR3 covers 15 residues. V was cut by 5 bases and J by 4 bases, with 18 bases left in between. The CDR3 DNA sequence: TGTGCCAGCAGTCCGGTGGCAAGCGGCCAATACGAGCAGTACTTC. Residues: CASSPVASGQYEQYF.

The V gene is TRBV18, the J gene TRBJ1-2, with a tentative D call TRBD1 (5 bases). The V end was cut by 6 bases, the J end by 3 bases, with 14 bases between. This CDR3 has 14 residues. From germline, CDR1 is KGHSH and CDR2 LQKENI. The chain's CDR3 is CASSPSGEYYGYTF. DNA of the CDR3: TGTGCCAGCTCCCCCTCGGGGGAATACTATGGCTACACCTTC.

The chain's CDR3 is CASRGTGGRNYGYTF. CDR3 bases: TGTGCCAGCAGAGGCACAGGGGGCCGCAACTATGGCTACACCTTC. This chain links TRBV19 with TRBJ1-2, with 9 bases identical to TRBD1. J was trimmed by 2 bases and V by 9 bases; bases with no gene match: 10. CDR1 LNHDA and CDR2 SQIVND come from the germline V gene (reference sequence). The CDR3 totals 15 residues.

This clone was seen a handful of times. The genes are TRBV29-1 and TRBJ2-2; the D gene is possibly TRBD1 (6 bases). Trimming took off 6 bases at V and 0 bases at J, with 14 bases between the two ends. Germline CDR1 and CDR2: SQVTM and ANQGSEA. The CDR3 spans 15 residues. CDR3 in amino acids: CSVTSPGANTGELFF. CDR3 nucleotides: TGCAGCGTCACGAGTCCAGGGGCGAACACCGGGGAGCTGTTTTTT.

This clone was observed a single time. J is TRBJ2-1 and V is TRBV9; the D gene is possibly TRBD2 (5 bases). V was clipped by 0 bases and J by 5 bases, with 15 bases between them. The CDR3 runs 16 residues. Germline V gene lookup returns CDR1 SGDLS and CDR2 YYNGEE. The chain's CDR3 is CASSVGLGEGDNEQFF. The CDR3 DNA is TGTGCCAGCAGCGTAGGCCTGGGAGAGGGTGACAATGAGCAGTTCTTC.

The chain links TRBV5-8 to TRBJ2-2, with 9 bases lining up with TRBD1. The germline V gene has CDR1 SGHTS and CDR2 YDEGEE. The CDR3 spans 16 residues. The V segment lost 3 bases and the J segment 6 bases; nucleotides outside the gene matches: 9. The DNA for the CDR3 is TGTGCCAGCAGCTGGACCGGGACAGGGCCATCCGGGGAGCTGTTTTTT. Its translation: CASSWTGTGPSGELFF.

The chain is built from TRBV19 and TRBJ2-5; D might be TRBD1 (6 bases). The germline V gene has CDR1 LNHDA and CDR2 SQIVND (reference sequence). Trimming took 6 bases from V and 0 from J, leaving 17 bases between them. The CDR3 loop spans 16 amino acids. CDR3 bases: TGTGCCAGTAGCCAATGGCGGACAGTAGACCAAGAGACCCAGTACTTC. This sequence encodes CASSQWRTVDQETQYF.

The chain carries TRBV18 and TRBJ2-2; 8 bases are shared with TRBD2. Germline CDR1 is KGHSH and CDR2 is LQKENI. The length of the CDR3 is 20 residues. Losses at the gene ends were 3 bases for V and 3 bases for J; bases not matched to a gene: 18. The CDR3 DNA is TGTGCCAGCTCACCCTTTGCCACGCTAGCGGGTCTTCGGGACACCGGGGAGCTGTTTTTT. Translated: CASSPFATLAGLRDTGELFF.

V gene TRBV2 combines with J gene TRBJ1-3; D is undetermined. The CDR3 spans 12 residues. Germline CDR1 reads SNHLY; CDR2 reads FYNNEI. Trimming left V 7 bases short and J 3 bases short, with 7 bases between. The CDR3 sequence: CASKAFGNTIYF. The CDR3 DNA is TGTGCCAGCAAAGCGTTTGGAAACACCATATATTTT. Full variable domain (remainder filled in from reference TRBV2 and TRBJ1-3): EPEVTQTPSHQVTQMGQEVILRCVPISNHLYFYWYRQILGQKVEFLVSFYNNEISEKSEIFDDQFSVERPDGSNFTLKIRSTKLEDSAMYFCASKAFGNTIYFGEGSWLTVV.

The J gene is TRBJ1-1, the V gene TRBV2; the match to TRBD1 covers 8 bases. V trimming: 2 bases; J trimming: 0 bases; junction bases outside the gene matches: 2. The CDR3 has 15 residues. CDR1 is SNHLY, CDR2 FYNNEI, per germline. The CDR3: CASSEMGQVNTEAFF. For the CDR3, the DNA is TGTGCCAGCAGTGAAATGGGACAGGTGAACACTGAAGCTTTCTTT.

The chain recombines TRBV6-5 with TRBJ2-3; 8 bases fit TRBD2. Germline CDR1 is MNHEY and CDR2 is SVGAGI. The V segment lost 6 bases and the J segment 2 bases; nucleotides outside the gene matches: 4. This CDR3 has 14 amino acids. DNA of the CDR3: TGTGCCAGCAGGGTAGCGGGAAACACAGATACGCAGTATTTT. Translated, it gives CASRVAGNTDTQYF.

The rearrangement uses TRBV7-9 and TRBJ1-4, with D possibly TRBD1 on 6 matching bases. Germline-derived CDR1 and CDR2 are SEHNR and FQNEAQ (reference sequence). This CDR3 comprises 19 residues. The ends were cut back, 5 bases at V and 0 bases at J, with 22 bases in the middle. The CDR3 nucleotides are TGTGCCAGCAGCCTATATACAGGGTCAGTCCTGACAACTAATGAAAAACTGTTTTTT. This encodes CASSLYTGSVLTTNEKLFF.

The chain carries TRBV10-1 and TRBJ2-2; TRBD1 might be the D (6 bases). The germline V gene has CDR1 WNHNN and CDR2 SYGVQD (reference sequence). The CDR3 spans 14 residues. Trimming took off 4 bases at V and 1 base at J, with 7 bases between the two ends. The CDR3 sequence: CASSGTVNTGELFF. For the CDR3, the DNA is TGCGCCAGCAGTGGGACAGTGAACACCGGGGAGCTGTTTTTT.

V is TRBV11-2 and J is TRBJ2-3; TRBD2 matches at 7 bases. CDR1 and CDR2 from the germline V gene are SGHAT and FQNNGV. V lost 5 bases, J lost 1 base, and 6 bases stayed unmatched. The CDR3 extends over 15 amino acids. The CDR3 DNA is TGTGCCAGCAGCATTCGGGACTATGGCACAGATACGCAGTATTTT. Amino acid sequence: CASSIRDYGTDTQYF.